A single sample is the source of the 27 T cell receptor beta chains below, sequenced in a study of OX40 agonist ivuxolimab in advanced cancers. TCRdb's table, derived via immunoSEQ multiplex PCR, lists solely in-frame clones and lacks some. The profile shows about 110,000 clones, roughly 89% of them singletons. The starting material was CD4+ or CD8+ T cells sorted from blood, obtained in a trial of the OX40 agonist ivuxolimab. The receptors derive from an adult with an advanced solid tumor such as melanoma, head and neck, liver or kidney cancer.

This clone occurred once. One junction end does not reproduce the germline sequence, and a read error may be involved. This sequence joins TRBV7-9 and TRBJ1-5; D gene uncertain. The CDR3 is made up of 13 amino acids. Germline V CDR1 and CDR2: SEHNR, FQNEAQ (reference sequence). The CDR3 is CASSQDSNQPQHF. CDR3 coding DNA: TGCGCCAGCAGCCAAGATAGCAATCAGCCCCAGCATTTT.

This chain joins TRBV7-2 and TRBJ2-7, with unresolved D. Germline-derived CDR1 and CDR2 are SGHTA and FQGNSA. V shed 1 base and J shed 5 bases, with 6 bases lying between them. The CDR3 loop spans 12 amino acids. Here the CDR3 reads CASSLGLNEQYF. CDR3 coding DNA: TGTGCCAGCAGCTTAGGGCTTAACGAGCAGTACTTC.

The V gene is TRBV5-1, the J gene TRBJ2-5; 7 bases fit TRBD2. The CDR3 extends over 15 amino acids. Looked up from germline, CDR1 is SGHRS and CDR2 is YFSETQ. J gave up 4 bases and V 0 bases, and 6 bases lay outside the gene matches. The CDR3 spells CASSLEASGAETQYF. CDR3 coding DNA: TGCGCCAGCAGCTTGGAGGCTAGCGGAGCAGAGACCCAGTACTTC.

The chain links TRBV30 to TRBJ1-1; tentatively, D is TRBD1 (5 bases). The CDR3 is 14 amino acids. V was trimmed by 4 bases and J by 1 base, leaving 13 bases between them. Per germline, CDR1 GTSNPN and CDR2 SVGIG (reference sequence). CDR3 residues: CAWTRVGTNTEAFF. CDR3 nucleotide sequence: TGTGCCTGGACCAGGGTCGGGACGAACACTGAAGCTTTCTTT.

The chain employs TRBV4-3 and TRBJ1-5; D is unclear. V was cut by 1 base and J by 2 bases, with 12 bases left in between. The germline gives CDR1 LGHNA, CDR2 YSLEER. CDR3 size: 16 residues. CDR3: CASSQVLGLGNQPQHF. The DNA for the CDR3 is TGCGCCAGCAGCCAAGTACTGGGCCTGGGCAATCAGCCCCAGCATTTT.

The V gene is TRBV6-5, the J gene TRBJ2-7, with 7 bases aligning to TRBD1. The V gene's germline CDR1 is MNHEY and CDR2 SVGAGI. With 4 bases clipped from V and 1 base from J, the junction kept 4 bases outside the gene matches. The CDR3 has 14 amino acids. CDR3 in amino acids: CASSSRQGSYEQYF. CDR3 DNA: TGTGCCAGCAGTTCCAGACAGGGTTCCTACGAGCAGTACTTC.

The CDR3 sequence: CASSDGGNIQYF. For the CDR3, the DNA is TGTGCCAGCAGCGACGGAGGGAACATTCAGTACTTC. The V gene is TRBV5-6, the J gene TRBJ2-4, with D possibly matching TRBD2 (6 bases). V lost 4 bases to trimming and J lost 7 bases, with 9 bases between them. From germline, CDR1 is SGHDT and CDR2 YYEEEE. The CDR3 has 12 amino acids.

In this sample, this clone turned up once. The chain joins TRBV30 to TRBJ1-2; D uncertain. Trimming cost V 4 bases and J 2 bases, with 11 bases left between them. CDR1 is GTSNPN and CDR2 is SVGIG in the germline V gene (reference sequence). The CDR3 is 13 amino acids. The DNA of the CDR3 is TGTGCCTGGACGAGAAGGGTAAACTATGGCTACACCTTC. This codes for CAWTRRVNYGYTF.

This chain links TRBV2 with TRBJ2-1; 7 bases are shared with TRBD1. J gave up 5 bases and V 7 bases, and 11 bases lay outside the gene matches. Per the germline V gene, CDR1 is SNHLY and CDR2 is FYNNEI. There are 15 residues in the CDR3. CDR3 loop: CASNWAQGVHNEQFF. The DNA of the CDR3 is TGTGCCAGCAACTGGGCTCAGGGGGTCCACAATGAGCAGTTCTTC. Supplemented by reference TRBV2 and TRBJ2-1, the full variable domain reads EPEVTQTPSHQVTQMGQEVILRCVPISNHLYFYWYRQILGQKVEFLVSFYNNEISEKSEIFDDQFSVERPDGSNFTLKIRSTKLEDSAMYFCASNWAQGVHNEQFFGPGTRLTVL.

The chain joins TRBV29-1 to TRBJ2-1, with D possibly being TRBD2 (5 bases). V dropped 7 bases and J dropped 1 base, with 14 bases sitting between them. The germline CDR1 and CDR2 sequences are SQVTM and ANQGSEA. This CDR3 contains 14 residues. CDR3 amino acids: CSASPGKSYNEQFF. In DNA, the CDR3 is TGCAGCGCTTCACCGGGAAAATCCTACAATGAGCAGTTCTTC.

The chain joins TRBV5-1 to TRBJ2-5; D possibly corresponds to TRBD1 (6 bases). The germline gives CDR1 SGHRS, CDR2 YFSETQ. This CDR3 is built from 14 residues. Deletions cut 1 base from V and 1 base from J, with 8 bases between. CDR3 amino acids: CASSLSDSQETQYF. CDR3 nucleotides: TGCGCCAGCAGCTTGTCGGACAGCCAAGAGACCCAGTACTTC.

This chain uses TRBV11-2 with TRBJ2-1, with D unclear. Trimming took off 2 bases at V and 12 bases at J, with 8 bases between the two ends. From germline, CDR1 is SGHAT and CDR2 FQNNGV. The CDR3 extends over 11 amino acids. The CDR3 is CASSLRQAQFF. The CDR3 DNA follows: TGTGCCAGCAGCTTACGGCAGGCGCAGTTCTTC.

V usage is TRBV4-3 and J usage is TRBJ1-5, with D perhaps matching TRBD1 (5 bases). Trimming took 3 bases from V and 1 from J, leaving 16 bases between them. CDR1 is LGHNA, CDR2 YSLEER, per germline. The length of the CDR3 is 17 residues. CDR3 sequence (DNA): TGCGCCAGCAGCCAGGATACAGGAGCGGAAAGCAATCAGCCCCAGCATTTT. It translates to CASSQDTGAESNQPQHF.

This chain links TRBV9 with TRBJ1-2; possible D gene TRBD1, 5 bases. V dropped 4 bases and J dropped 5 bases, with 18 bases sitting between them. The CDR3 totals 15 residues. Germline V lookup: CDR1 SGDLS, CDR2 YYNGEE. The CDR3 nucleotides are TGTGCCAGCAGCATCGCCGGGGGGAGTCATTATGGCTACACCTTC. It encodes CASSIAGGSHYGYTF.

J is TRBJ2-2 and V is TRBV30; D not resolved. The CDR3 covers 14 residues. V lost 3 bases and J lost 6, with 14 bases in between. Germline CDR1 and CDR2: GTSNPN and SVGIG (reference sequence). Here the CDR3 DNA reads TGTGCCTGGAGCCGTGGACCAACGGCCGGGGAGCTGTTTTTT. Residues: CAWSRGPTAGELFF. Variable domain in full (rest from reference TRBV30 and TRBJ2-2): SQTIHQWPATLVQPVGSPLSLECTVEGTSNPNLYWYRQAAGRGLQLLFYSVGIGQISSEVPQNLSASRPQDRQFILSSKKLLLSDSGFYLCAWSRGPTAGELFFGEGSRLTVL.

The sample holds a few counts of this clone. This chain links TRBV5-6 with TRBJ1-2; unclear D gene. Germline V CDR1 and CDR2: SGHDT, YYEEEE. V was shortened by 0 bases and J by 4 bases, with 10 bases between the two germline ends. The CDR3 runs to 14 residues. The CDR3 coding sequence is TGTGCCAGCAGCTTGGCGGGTCCAACCTATGGCTACACCTTC. Its protein is CASSLAGPTYGYTF.

The J gene is TRBJ2-5, the V gene TRBV7-2, with D possibly matching TRBD2 (6 bases). Per the germline V gene, CDR1 is SGHTA and CDR2 is FQGNSA. The CDR3 runs to 15 residues. Trimming took 1 base from V and 5 from J, leaving 14 bases between them. CDR3 protein: CASSLVASVGETQYF. The CDR3 nucleotides read TGTGCCAGCAGCTTAGTGGCTAGCGTAGGGGAGACCCAGTACTTC.

CDR3 DNA sequence: TGTGCCAGCAGCTCCGGCCAAAAAGGGGAAAAACTGTTTTTT. This codes for CASSSGQKGEKLFF. The genes are TRBV11-2 and TRBJ1-4; no clear D gene. Germline lookup yields CDR1 SGHAT and CDR2 FQNNGV. This CDR3 is built from 14 residues. The V gene lost 4 bases and the J gene lost 8 bases, with 14 bases spanning the gap.

This rearrangement joins TRBV30 to TRBJ2-2, with no clear D. Trimming removed 4 bases from V and 7 bases from J, with 10 bases in between. CDR1 GTSNPN and CDR2 SVGIG come from the germline V gene (reference sequence). The CDR3 is 12 residues long. The CDR3 here is CAWKAEIGELFF. The CDR3 DNA reads as TGTGCCTGGAAAGCCGAGATCGGGGAGCTGTTTTTT.

The J gene is TRBJ2-1, the V gene TRBV7-3; tentatively, D is TRBD2 (6 bases). With 8 bases removed from V and 2 bases from J, the gap between germline ends came to 19 bases. Germline CDR1 and CDR2: SGHTA and FQGTGA. This CDR3 comprises 16 residues. The CDR3 loop is CASATAGTRTYNEQFF. The CDR3 coding sequence is TGTGCCAGCGCCACGGCAGGGACTCGAACCTACAATGAGCAGTTCTTC.

The chain joins TRBV6-6 to TRBJ1-1; no definite D call. CDR3 length: 10 residues. The germline V gene encodes CDR1 MNHNY and CDR2 SVGAGI (reference sequence). CDR3 in amino acids: CVIGNTEAFF. CDR3 DNA sequence: TGTGTCATAGGGAACACTGAAGCTTTCTTT.

This chain links TRBV7-2 with TRBJ2-1; the D is unclear. Germline loops: CDR1 SGHTA, CDR2 FQGNSA. V shed 5 bases and J shed 10 bases, with 9 bases lying between them. CDR3 length: 11 residues. Here the CDR3 DNA reads TGTGCCAGCAGCCCCGTTGGGGAGCAGTTCTTC. Its translation: CASSPVGEQFF.

The rearrangement links TRBV6-6 to TRBJ2-2; 12 bases match TRBD2. Trimming cost V 8 bases and J 8 bases; bases outside gene matches: 3. The germline V gene has CDR1 MNHNY and CDR2 SVGAGI (reference sequence). The CDR3 consists of 13 residues. In nucleotides, the CDR3 is TGTGCCAGCGAGACTAGCGGGGGTGGGGAGCTGTTTTTT. Amino acids: CASETSGGGELFF.

The V gene is TRBV27, the J gene TRBJ2-2, with a possible D match to TRBD2 (5 bases). Trimming removed 6 bases at V and 7 bases at J, with 12 bases between. CDR1 is MNHEY, CDR2 SMNVEV, per germline (reference sequence). The CDR3 sequence is 13 residues long. CDR3 in amino acids: CASSPLGGGELFF. The CDR3 DNA is TGTGCCAGCAGCCCGCTAGGAGGCGGGGAGCTGTTTTTT.

This chain uses TRBV6-6 with TRBJ2-2; TRBD2 matches at 12 bases. V shed 7 bases and J 6 bases; nucleotides not matched to a gene: 6. This CDR3 is 15 amino acids long. CDR1 is MNHNY and CDR2 is SVGAGI in the germline V gene (reference sequence). In DNA form, the CDR3 reads TGTGCCAGCACCCCTAGCGGGAGGGCGGCCGGGGAGCTGTTTTTT. Protein: CASTPSGRAAGELFF.

The chain joins TRBV19 to TRBJ2-5; D is ambiguous. CDR1 and CDR2 from the germline V gene are LNHDA and SQIVND (reference sequence). The CDR3 sequence is 14 residues long. Trimming removed 3 bases from V and 4 bases from J, with 12 bases in between. The CDR3 DNA reads TGTGCCAGTAGTATCCCCAACCGCCTAGAGACCCAGTACTTC. As protein: CASSIPNRLETQYF.

The chain carries TRBV6-5 and TRBJ1-5, with D possibly TRBD1 on 6 matching bases. Germline V gene data show CDR1 as MNHEY and CDR2 as SVGAGI. This CDR3 spans 15 amino acids. The V end lost 0 bases, the J end lost 7 bases, and 13 bases lay between the germline ends. This CDR3 reads CASSYSYRERQPQHF. The CDR3 DNA reads as TGTGCCAGCAGTTACTCATACAGGGAAAGGCAGCCCCAGCATTTT.